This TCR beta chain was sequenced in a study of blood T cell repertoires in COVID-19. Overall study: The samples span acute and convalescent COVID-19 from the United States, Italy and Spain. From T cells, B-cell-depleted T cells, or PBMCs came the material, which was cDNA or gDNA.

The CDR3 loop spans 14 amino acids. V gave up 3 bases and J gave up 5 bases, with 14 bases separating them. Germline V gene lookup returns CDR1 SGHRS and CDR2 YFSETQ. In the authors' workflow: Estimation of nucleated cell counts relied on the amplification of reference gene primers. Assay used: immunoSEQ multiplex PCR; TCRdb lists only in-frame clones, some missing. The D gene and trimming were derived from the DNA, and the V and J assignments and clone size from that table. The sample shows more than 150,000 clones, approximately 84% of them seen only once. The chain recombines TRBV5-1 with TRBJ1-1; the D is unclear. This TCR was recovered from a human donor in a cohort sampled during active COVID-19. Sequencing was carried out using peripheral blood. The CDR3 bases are TGCGCCAGCAGCTCTACCTCGGGATGGACTGAAGCTTTCTTT. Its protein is CASSSTSGWTEAFF.